This T cell receptor (beta chain) was found in a study of cytomegalovirus exposure and HLA in healthy donors. Notes on this clone: Its antigen is unknown.

The germline V gene has CDR1 SGDLS and CDR2 YYNGEE. Trimming took 0 bases from V and 9 from J; bases not matched to a gene: 5. This CDR3 spans 14 amino acids. Regarding the study as a whole: Reported findings show TCR beta sequences accurately forecast HLA-A and HLA-B alleles in most subjects.

PCR primers comprised 60 Vbeta and 13 Jbeta primers. Using immunoSEQ multiplex PCR, the repertoire was profiled, and TCRdb retains in-frame clones only, with some absent. Of just over 200,000 clones listed, 70% are singletons. The origin of this receptor is a middle-aged man in good health and CMV-seropositive. This rearrangement joins TRBV9 to TRBJ2-1; TRBD2 matches 8 bases. The source material was PBMCs. The CDR3 region is CASSVAGGPTEQFF. CDR3 nucleotide sequence: TGTGCCAGCAGCGTAGCGGGGGGGCCTACTGAGCAGTTCTTC.